The 18 T cell receptor beta chains presented below share a single source sample, sequenced in a study of control samples from healthy donors and cancer patients. TCRdb keeps only in-frame clones here, not all; method: immunoSEQ multiplex PCR. Of around 170,000 clones in the sample, around 88% are singletons; the top ten hold under 5%. The sample comprised blood. The receptors shown here come from a woman under 40 in good health.

This chain links TRBV3-1 (or the pseudogene TRBV3-2) with TRBJ1-2; TRBD1 matches at 7 bases. Germline CDR1 and CDR2: LGHDT and YNNKEL (reference sequence). The CDR3 consists of 13 residues. Germline trimming cut 1 base from V and 8 bases from J; bases unmatched to any gene: 4. The CDR3 DNA is TGTGCCAGCAGCCAAGCCCAGGGGGGGGGCTACACCTTC. Its protein is CASSQAQGGGYTF.

The J gene is TRBJ2-2, the V gene TRBV5-1; D is uncertain. The CDR3 spans 13 residues. Germline V gene sequence: CDR1 SGHRS, CDR2 YFSETQ. Trimming cost V 0 bases and J 4 bases, with 4 bases left between them. The CDR3 sequence is CASSLGATGELFF. For the CDR3, the DNA is TGCGCCAGCAGCTTGGGCGCCACCGGGGAGCTGTTTTTT. The full variable domain, rest sourced from reference TRBV5-1 and TRBJ2-2, is KAGVTQTPRYLIKTRGQQVTLSCSPISGHRSVSWYQQTPGQGLQFLFEYFSETQRNKGNFPGRFSGRQFSNSRSEMNVSTLELGDSALYLCASSLGATGELFFGEGSRLTVL.

This clone was detected only once. The gene calls are TRBV9 and TRBJ2-3; 11 bases align to TRBD1. V shed 3 bases and J 7 bases; nucleotides not matched to a gene: 10. The CDR3 is 16 residues long. CDR1 and CDR2 (germline): SGDLS, YYNGEE. DNA of the CDR3: TGTGCCAGCAGCGCAACGGGACAGGGGGTCCCATATACGCAGTATTTT. Protein product: CASSATGQGVPYTQYF.

The V and J genes are TRBV7-9 and TRBJ1-1, with 8 bases fitting TRBD1. V was clipped by 5 bases and J by 1 base; unmatched bases: 6. This CDR3 region has 15 residues. The germline gives CDR1 SEHNR, CDR2 FQNEAQ (reference sequence). CDR3 amino acids: CASSPRTGRNTEAFF. The CDR3 DNA reads as TGTGCCAGCAGCCCCCGGACAGGGAGGAACACTGAAGCTTTCTTT.

The genes are TRBV18 and TRBJ2-5; 11 bases line up with TRBD2. The CDR3 runs to 15 residues. J lost 4 bases, V lost 8 bases, and 9 bases had no gene match. Looked up from germline, CDR1 is KGHSH and CDR2 is LQKENI. The CDR3 is CASGVAGGPGETQYF. The CDR3 DNA is TGTGCCAGCGGAGTAGCGGGGGGGCCAGGAGAGACCCAGTACTTC. Using reference TRBV18 and TRBJ2-5 for the parts outside the CDR3, the full variable domain is NAGVMQNPRHLVRRRGQEARLRCSPMKGHSHVYWYRQLPEEGLKFMVYLQKENIIDESGMPKERFSAEFPKEGPSILRIQQVVRGDSAAYFCASGVAGGPGETQYFGPGTRLLVL.

The table lists this clone with a count of one. The J gene is TRBJ2-1, the V gene TRBV2; 10 bases match TRBD2. The V gene end was trimmed by 8 bases and the J gene end by 8 bases; junction bases not matched to a gene: 9. CDR3 length: 14 amino acids. Germline CDR1 reads SNHLY; CDR2 reads FYNNEI. The CDR3 DNA reads as TGTGCCAGCTCGCTAGCGGGAGCGGGATATGAGCAGTTCTTC. Its translation is CASSLAGAGYEQFF.

V gene TRBV14 combines with J gene TRBJ1-1; D might be TRBD1 (6 bases). Per the germline V gene, CDR1 is SGHDN and CDR2 is FVKESK. The CDR3 contains 15 residues. Between the trimmed V and J ends, which lost 4 bases and 0 bases, there was a span of 12 bases. The DNA of the CDR3 is TGTGCCAGCAGCCCCTCTGGACAGCTGAACACTGAAGCTTTCTTT. Protein product: CASSPSGQLNTEAFF.

The V call is TRBV20-1, the J call TRBJ2-1, with 10 bases matching TRBD2. This CDR3 comprises 15 residues. V was clipped by 3 bases and J by 6 bases; unmatched bases: 8. The germline V gene has CDR1 DFQATT and CDR2 SNEGSKA (reference sequence). In DNA form, the CDR3 reads TGCAGTGCTAGTCCTGGGACTAGCGATCCCAATGAGCAGTTCTTC. Its protein is CSASPGTSDPNEQFF.

The chain combines TRBV12-3 or TRBV12-4 with TRBJ2-1; D call uncertain. V lost 2 bases to trimming and J lost 4 bases, with 3 bases between them. The CDR3 is 12 amino acids. The CDR3 is CASSLSYNEQFF. For the CDR3, the DNA is TGTGCCAGCAGTTTAAGTTACAATGAGCAGTTCTTC.

The chain uses TRBV6-2 or TRBV6-3 and TRBJ2-5; TRBD2 matches 11 bases. Germline V gene data show CDR1 as MNHEY and CDR2 as SVGEGT. The ends lost 4 bases at V and 5 bases at J; junction bases unmatched: 3. CDR3 length: 14 amino acids. CDR3 residues: CASSFRLAGETQYF. CDR3 coding DNA: TGTGCCAGCAGTTTCAGACTAGCGGGGGAGACCCAGTACTTC.

The chain links TRBV27 to TRBJ1-4, with TRBD1 matching over 7 bases. Germline CDR1 and CDR2: MNHEY and SMNVEV (reference sequence). CDR3 length: 15 residues. The V and J ends lost 6 bases and 7 bases, in that order; junction bases with no gene match: 11. Here the CDR3 reads CASRGALRQGEKLFF. CDR3 DNA sequence: TGTGCCAGCAGGGGGGCCCTCCGACAGGGTGAAAAACTGTTTTTT.

The chain recombines TRBV5-4 with TRBJ2-1; 8 bases map to TRBD2. The CDR3 sequence is 15 residues long. CDR1 SGHNT and CDR2 YYREEE come from the germline V gene (reference sequence). The trim removed 1 base at V and 2 bases at J, leaving 2 bases unmatched. CDR3 bases: TGTGCCAGCAGCTTGAGCGGGGGCACCTACAATGAGCAGTTCTTC. Its translation: CASSLSGGTYNEQFF.

V gene TRBV3-1 (or the pseudogene TRBV3-2) combines with J gene TRBJ2-3; 10 bases agree with TRBD2. CDR1 LGHDT and CDR2 YNNKEL come from the germline V gene (reference sequence). The CDR3 extends over 15 amino acids. The J segment lost 1 base and the V segment lost 7 bases, leaving 5 bases of the junction unmatched. The CDR3 region has the DNA TGTGCCAGCACCCACCTAGCGGGAGGCACAGATACGCAGTATTTT. It is translated as CASTHLAGGTDTQYF.

J is TRBJ1-2 and V is TRBV2; TRBD1 aligns across 7 bases. This CDR3 region has 14 residues. V dropped 8 bases and J dropped 4; count of bases not matched to a gene: 10. Germline loops: CDR1 SNHLY, CDR2 FYNNEI. CDR3 in DNA: TGTGCCAGCGCCGAACAGGGGCTCGGCTATGGCTACACCTTC. This gives the protein CASAEQGLGYGYTF.

The V gene is TRBV6-6, the J gene TRBJ2-1; D is tentatively TRBD1 or TRBD2 (6 bases each). V lost 1 base and J 9 bases, leaving 13 bases between the germline ends. Germline V CDR1 and CDR2: MNHNY, SVGAGI (reference sequence). This CDR3 has 14 residues. The CDR3 DNA follows: TGTGCCAGCAGTTACTTCCCGGGGGCAAGTGAGCAGTTCTTC. This gives the protein CASSYFPGASEQFF.

The chain has TRBV6-5 and TRBJ2-1; a weak D match, TRBD2 (6 bases). Trimming took 5 bases from V and 4 from J, leaving 12 bases between them. Germline V gene data show CDR1 as MNHEY and CDR2 as SVGAGI. This CDR3 spans 14 amino acids. The DNA of the CDR3 is TGTGCCAGCAGTAGGACTAAACTTTACAATGAGCAGTTCTTC. Translation: CASSRTKLYNEQFF.

This sequence joins TRBV19 and TRBJ2-2, with a possible D match to TRBD2 (5 bases). CDR3 size: 15 residues. CDR1 and CDR2 from the germline V gene are LNHDA and SQIVND (reference sequence). Deletions cut 5 bases from V and 4 bases from J, with 14 bases between. CDR3 region: CASSPGISGTGELFF. The CDR3 nucleotides read TGTGCCAGTAGTCCCGGAATCAGCGGCACCGGGGAGCTGTTTTTT.

The chain joins TRBV15 to TRBJ2-3; 11 bases are a match to TRBD2. There are 16 residues in the CDR3. CDR1 and CDR2 (germline): LNHNV, YYDKDF (reference sequence). Trimming removed 2 bases from V and 2 bases from J; junction bases left unmatched: 3. In DNA form, the CDR3 reads TGTGCCACCAGCAGATTACTAGCGGGGGACACAGATACGCAGTATTTT. Protein product: CATSRLLAGDTDTQYF.